The 25 T cell receptor beta chains below were found in one sample sequenced in a study of human T cells and chemical hapten exposure. Time point in this sample: patch test 2, 6 weeks after DPC sensitization. As for treatment: therapeutic diphenylcyclopropenone sensitization with weekly scalp DPC. TCRdb re-derived calls from the RACE reads in MiXCR, one entry per CDR3 protein. The sample lists about 82,000 distinct CDR3 sequences, 6.5% to 8% occurring once. Sequenced material: whole blood, taken in connection with sensitization to the hapten diphenylcyclopropenone (DPC). The origin of the receptors is a young woman with alopecia areata. Some clones in this sample may be carry-over from other donors' samples.

The rearrangement uses TRBV7-9 and TRBJ1-2; D call uncertain. Germline V CDR1 and CDR2: SEHNR, FQNEAQ (reference sequence). The CDR3 totals 13 residues. Deletions cut 3 bases from V and 3 bases from J, with 8 bases between. The CDR3 region has the DNA TGTGCCAGCAGCTTTAACGGATACTATGGCTACACCTTC. Protein product: CASSFNGYYGYTF.

At least ten counts were recorded for this clonotype. The V gene is TRBV5-1, the J gene TRBJ2-3; no firm D call. The CDR3 covers 12 residues. Germline CDR1 and CDR2: SGHRS and YFSETQ. V lost 3 bases and J 4 bases, leaving 6 bases between the germline ends. The CDR3 region has the DNA TGCGCCAGCAGCTGGGGATCAGATACGCAGTATTTT. As protein: CASSWGSDTQYF.

This clonotype was detected ten times or more. V usage is TRBV28 and J usage is TRBJ2-7; D gene ambiguous. The CDR3 contains 13 residues. The ends were cut back, 2 bases at V and 7 bases at J, with 12 bases in the middle. Germline lookup yields CDR1 MDHEN and CDR2 SYDVKM. The CDR3 is CASSLMAPWEQYF. The CDR3 nucleotides read TGTGCCAGCAGTTTAATGGCCCCCTGGGAGCAGTACTTC.

This clonotype was seen at least ten times. The chain couples TRBV12-3 or TRBV12-4 to TRBJ1-6; D is uncertain. V lost 3 bases to trimming and J lost 9 bases, with 12 bases between them. This CDR3 has 14 amino acids. CDR3 DNA: TGTGCCAGCAGTTTCGGGCTTCTGAGTTCACCCCTCCACTTT. This sequence encodes CASSFGLLSSPLHF.

This clonotype was observed many times. J is TRBJ2-5 and V is TRBV12-3 or TRBV12-4; D call uncertain. The CDR3 is 13 residues long. Trimming shortened V by 3 bases and J by 4 bases, and 9 bases separated the two germline ends. The CDR3, as DNA: TGTGCCAGCAGTTTTGTACCGACAGAGACCCAGTACTTC. Translation: CASSFVPTETQYF.

At least ten counts were recorded for this clonotype. The chain joins TRBV29-1 to TRBJ1-1; no clear D gene. Germline V lookup: CDR1 SQVTM, CDR2 ANQGSEA. This CDR3 is 12 amino acids long. Trimming took 7 bases from V and 8 from J, leaving 17 bases between them. CDR3 in amino acids: CSAVTWYLEAFF. In nucleotides, the CDR3 is TGCAGCGCCGTGACGTGGTATCTCGAAGCTTTCTTT.

This clonotype was observed a few times. The J gene is TRBJ2-1, the V gene TRBV3-1; tentatively, D is TRBD2 (7 bases). CDR1 is LGHDT and CDR2 is YNNKEL in the germline V gene (reference sequence). This CDR3 is 15 amino acids long. Trimming removed 4 bases at V and 2 bases at J, with 12 bases between. CDR3 sequence reads: CASSRAGAPYNEQFF. DNA for the CDR3: TGTGCCAGCAGCCGGGCGGGGGCCCCCTACAATGAGCAGTTCTTC.

The genes are TRBV20-1 and TRBJ1-6; TRBD1 matches 9 bases. Germline V gene data show CDR1 as DFQATT and CDR2 as SNEGSKA (reference sequence). V shed 5 bases, J shed 1 base, and the junction held 12 bases outside the gene matches. This CDR3 comprises 18 residues. CDR3 protein: CSALDRGKPGSYNSPLHF. The CDR3, as DNA: TGCAGTGCTTTGGACAGGGGCAAGCCCGGATCCTATAATTCACCCCTCCACTTT.

This clonotype was detected a few times. The chain is built from TRBV30 and TRBJ1-1; TRBD1 matches at 8 bases. This CDR3 comprises 14 residues. The germline gives CDR1 GTSNPN, CDR2 SVGIG (reference sequence). V lost 3 bases to trimming and J lost 4 bases; unmatched junction nucleotides: 7. CDR3 coding DNA: TGTGCCTGGAGGCGCCGGACAGGGCTCACTGAAGCTTTCTTT. Its protein is CAWRRRTGLTEAFF.

This clonotype was detected many times. This chain links TRBV7-8 with TRBJ1-1; D uncertain. In germline, CDR1 is SGHVS, CDR2 FQNEAQ. V lost 3 bases and J 1 base, leaving 6 bases between the germline ends. This CDR3 has 13 residues. The CDR3 DNA sequence: TGTGCCAGCAGCTTCGCAGAGAACACTGAAGCTTTCTTT. It codes for CASSFAENTEAFF.

This clonotype was detected only a few times. As DNA, the CDR3 is TGTGCCAGCAGCTCGCTCAGGCTGGGTGCTGAAGCTTTCTTT. It encodes CASSSLRLGAEAFF. J is TRBJ1-1 and V is TRBV5-6; D gene uncertain. Germline CDR1 SGHDT, CDR2 YYEEEE. There are 14 residues in the CDR3. Deletions cut 3 bases from V and 6 bases from J, with 15 bases between.

This clonotype was counted ten times or more. The chain uses TRBV9 and TRBJ1-6; D is ambiguous. Germline CDR1 is SGDLS and CDR2 is YYNGEE. This CDR3 has 15 amino acids. Trimming left V 1 base short and J 7 bases short, with 12 bases between. CDR3 loop: CASSVSPNTNSPLHF. In nucleotides, the CDR3 is TGTGCCAGCAGCGTAAGCCCCAACACAAATTCACCCCTCCACTTT.

This clonotype appeared a few times. This sequence joins TRBV7-9 and TRBJ1-2, with TRBD1 as a possible D gene (6 bases). Looked up from germline, CDR1 is SEHNR and CDR2 is FQNEAQ (reference sequence). The V gene lost 4 bases and the J gene lost 4 bases, with 19 bases spanning the gap. The CDR3 length is 16 residues. This chain's CDR3 is CASSSIAGERRYGYTF. CDR3 DNA: TGTGCCAGCAGCTCCATTGCAGGGGAACGTCGCTATGGCTACACCTTC.

This clonotype was seen repeatedly, ten times or more. The V gene is TRBV5-1, the J gene TRBJ2-3, with 12 bases identical to TRBD2. V trimming: 4 bases; J trimming: 3 bases; junction bases outside the gene matches: 3. The CDR3 spans 15 residues. Germline loops: CDR1 SGHRS, CDR2 YFSETQ. The CDR3 spells CASSQGTSGTDTQYF. In DNA form, the CDR3 reads TGCGCCAGCAGCCAGGGGACTAGCGGGACAGATACGCAGTATTTT.

This clonotype was recorded many times. The chain employs TRBV5-1 and TRBJ2-5; 10 nucleotides line up with TRBD2. In germline, CDR1 is SGHRS, CDR2 YFSETQ. The CDR3 totals 15 residues. V dropped 4 bases and J dropped 3; count of bases not matched to a gene: 6. The CDR3 region is CASSKTGTSEETQYF. The CDR3 DNA follows: TGCGCCAGCAGCAAGACCGGGACTAGCGAAGAGACCCAGTACTTC.

This clonotype was recorded many times. The rearrangement uses TRBV6-5 and TRBJ2-1, with D perhaps matching TRBD1 (7 bases). Per germline, CDR1 MNHEY and CDR2 SVGAGI. V lost 6 bases and J lost 9, with 18 bases in between. CDR3 length equals 14 residues. The CDR3 nucleotides read TGTGCCAGCAGCGGGGAGGACAGGTGGGGTGAGCAGTTCTTC. This codes for CASSGEDRWGEQFF.

This clonotype was counted a few times. The chain carries TRBV5-6 and TRBJ2-7, with a weak D call TRBD2 (7 bases). V was clipped by 0 bases and J by 6 bases, with 13 bases between them. The germline V gene encodes CDR1 SGHDT and CDR2 YYEEEE. This CDR3 has 14 residues. CDR3 sequence: CASSLGGGAVEQYF. The CDR3, as DNA: TGTGCCAGCAGCTTGGGTGGGGGGGCCGTCGAGCAGTACTTC.

This clonotype was seen at least ten times. The rearrangement joins TRBV7-6 to TRBJ1-1; D is unclear. V lost 5 bases to trimming and J lost 4 bases, with 11 bases between them. Germline values: CDR1 SGHVS, CDR2 FNYEAQ. The CDR3 contains 13 residues. The CDR3 nucleotides read TGTGCCAGCAGCCTGCAGGCGACCACTGAAGCTTTCTTT. It codes for CASSLQATTEAFF.

This clonotype was detected many times. Relative to the germline gene, one junction end is altered; a read error may explain this. The V call is TRBV30, the J call TRBJ2-2; D call uncertain. CDR1 is GTSNPN and CDR2 is SVGIG in the germline V gene (reference sequence). The CDR3 is 13 residues long. DNA for the CDR3: TGTGCCTGGAGCTCATGGAACTCCGGGGAGCTGTTTTTT. Protein: CAWSSWNSGELFF.

This clonotype was counted ten times or more. The rearrangement uses TRBV20-1 and TRBJ2-3; D is possibly TRBD1 or TRBD2 (5 bases each). The V gene's germline CDR1 is DFQATT and CDR2 SNEGSKA (reference sequence). CDR3 length: 14 residues. The germline V and J ends were trimmed by 4 bases and 9 bases, with 20 bases remaining between them. In DNA form, the CDR3 reads TGCAGTGCTACTCCCGGGACCCTGCATTTGACGCAGTATTTT. Translating gives CSATPGTLHLTQYF.

The chain carries TRBV15 and TRBJ2-1; D is unresolved. CDR1 is LNHNV, CDR2 YYDKDF, per germline (reference sequence). This CDR3 is 13 amino acids long. V was pared by 5 bases and J by 1 base, with 6 bases between. The CDR3 loop reads CATSGGSYNEQFF. CDR3 DNA sequence: TGTGCCACCAGCGGCGGATCCTACAATGAGCAGTTCTTC. Variable domain in full (rest from reference TRBV15 and TRBJ2-1): DAMVIQNPRYQVTQFGKPVTLSCSQTLNHNVMYWYQQKSSQAPKLLFHYYDKDFNNEADTPDNFQSRRPNTSFCFLDIRSPGLGDTAMYLCATSGGSYNEQFFGPGTRLTVL.

This clonotype was counted ten times or more. The CDR3 bases are TGCAGCGCCGTCCCCGGGACCTCGCCCAATGAGCAGTTCTTC. Translation gives CSAVPGTSPNEQFF. This chain links TRBV29-1 with TRBJ2-1; D may be TRBD1 or TRBD2 (5 bases each). This CDR3 spans 14 amino acids. Trimming removed 7 bases from V and 6 bases from J, with 19 bases in between. CDR1 is SQVTM and CDR2 is ANQGSEA in the germline V gene.

The chain carries TRBV12-3 or TRBV12-4 and TRBJ1-5; D remains ambiguous. The length of the CDR3 is 15 residues. Trimming took off 2 bases at V and 1 base at J, with 9 bases between the two ends. CDR3 DNA sequence: TGTGCCAGCAGTTTATACGGCACCAGCAATCAGCCCCAGCATTTT. It codes for CASSLYGTSNQPQHF.

This clonotype occurred many times. J is TRBJ1-1 and V is TRBV7-3; weak D call: TRBD1 (6 bases). V was shortened by 5 bases and J by 8 bases, with 15 bases between the two germline ends. Germline-derived CDR1 and CDR2 are SGHTA and FQGTGA. The CDR3 has 13 amino acids. The DNA for the CDR3 is TGTGCCAGCAGCCCGCAGACCGGGACAGAAGCTTTCTTT. Translation: CASSPQTGTEAFF. The variable domain in full, with the rest retrieved from reference TRBV7-3 and TRBJ1-1, is GAGVSQTPSNKVTEKGKYVELRCDPISGHTALYWYRQSLGQGPEFLIYFQGTGAADDSGLPNDRFFAVRPEGSVSTLKIQRTERGDSAVYLCASSPQTGTEAFFGQGTRLTVV.

The table lists this clonotype with many counts. This chain uses TRBV29-1 with TRBJ1-1, with TRBD1 as a possible D gene (5 bases). CDR3 length: 13 residues. Germline loops: CDR1 SQVTM, CDR2 ANQGSEA. Trimming pared 6 bases from V and 1 base from J, leaving 12 bases between. The chain's CDR3 is CSVWGGKNTEAFF. As DNA, the CDR3 is TGCAGCGTGTGGGGGGGGAAGAACACTGAAGCTTTCTTT.